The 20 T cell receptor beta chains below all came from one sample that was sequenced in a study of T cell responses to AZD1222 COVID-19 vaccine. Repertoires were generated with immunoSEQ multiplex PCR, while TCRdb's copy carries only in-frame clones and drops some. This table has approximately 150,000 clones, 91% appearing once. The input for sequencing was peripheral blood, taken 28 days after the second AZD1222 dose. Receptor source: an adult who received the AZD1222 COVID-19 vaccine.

The DNA of the CDR3 is TGTGCCAGCAGCCCACTGACTAGTTCGACGCAGTATTTT. It encodes CASSPLTSSTQYF. The chain uses TRBV11-3 and TRBJ2-3; the D gene is possibly TRBD2 (6 bases). Per germline, CDR1 SGHNT and CDR2 YENEEA. The CDR3 runs 13 residues. The germline V and J ends were trimmed by 5 bases and 9 bases, with 15 bases remaining between them.

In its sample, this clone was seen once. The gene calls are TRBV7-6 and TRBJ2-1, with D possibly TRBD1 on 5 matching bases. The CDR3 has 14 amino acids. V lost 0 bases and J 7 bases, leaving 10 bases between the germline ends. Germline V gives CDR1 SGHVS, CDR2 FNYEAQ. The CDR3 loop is CASSLARQGNEQFF. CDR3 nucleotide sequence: TGTGCCAGCAGCTTAGCGCGGCAGGGAAATGAGCAGTTCTTC. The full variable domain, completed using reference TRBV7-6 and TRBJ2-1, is GAGVSQSPRYKVTKRGQDVALRCDPISGHVSLYWYRQALGQGPEFLTYFNYEAQQDKSGLPNDRFSAERPEGSISTLTIQRTEQRDSAMYRCASSLARQGNEQFFGPGTRLTVL.

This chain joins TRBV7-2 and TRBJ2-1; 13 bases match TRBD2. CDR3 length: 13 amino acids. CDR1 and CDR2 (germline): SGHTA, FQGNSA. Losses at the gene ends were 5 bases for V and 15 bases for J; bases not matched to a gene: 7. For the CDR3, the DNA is TGTGCCAGCAGCGCTCGACTAGCGGGAGGTCCGTTCTTC. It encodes CASSARLAGGPFF.

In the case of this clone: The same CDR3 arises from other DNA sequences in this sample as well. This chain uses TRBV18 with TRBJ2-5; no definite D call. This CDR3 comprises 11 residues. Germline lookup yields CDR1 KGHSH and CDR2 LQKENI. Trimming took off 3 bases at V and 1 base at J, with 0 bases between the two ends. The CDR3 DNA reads TGTGCCAGCTCACCCCAAGAGACCCAGTACTTC. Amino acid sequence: CASSPQETQYF.

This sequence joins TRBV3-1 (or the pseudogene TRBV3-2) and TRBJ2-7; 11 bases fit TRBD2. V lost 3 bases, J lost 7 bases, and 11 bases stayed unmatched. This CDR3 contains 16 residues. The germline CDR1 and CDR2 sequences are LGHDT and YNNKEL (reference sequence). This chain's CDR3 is CASSQNERLAGREQYV. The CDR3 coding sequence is TGTGCCAGCAGCCAGAATGAGCGACTAGCGGGAAGGGAGCAGTACGTC.

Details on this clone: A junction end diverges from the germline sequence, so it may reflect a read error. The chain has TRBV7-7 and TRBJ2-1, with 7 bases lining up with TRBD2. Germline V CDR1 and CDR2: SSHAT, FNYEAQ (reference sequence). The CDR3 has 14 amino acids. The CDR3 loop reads CASSLEASGNEQFF. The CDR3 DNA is TGTGCTAGCAGCTTGGAGGCTAGCGGCAATGAGCAGTTCTTC.

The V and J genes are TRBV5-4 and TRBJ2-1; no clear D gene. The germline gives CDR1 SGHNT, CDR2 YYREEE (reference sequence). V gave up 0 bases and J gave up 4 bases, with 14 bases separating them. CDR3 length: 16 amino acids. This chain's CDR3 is CASSLVSAPTYNEQFF. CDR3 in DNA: TGTGCCAGCAGCTTGGTAAGCGCGCCTACTTACAATGAGCAGTTCTTC.

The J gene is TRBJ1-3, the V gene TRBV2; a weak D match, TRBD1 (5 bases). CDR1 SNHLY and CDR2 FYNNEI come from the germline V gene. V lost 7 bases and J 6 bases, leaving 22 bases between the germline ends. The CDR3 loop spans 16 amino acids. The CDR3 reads CASTTNPRGAINTIYF. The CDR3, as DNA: TGTGCCAGCACCACGAACCCAAGGGGTGCAATAAACACCATATATTTT. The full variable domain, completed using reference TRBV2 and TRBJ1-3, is EPEVTQTPSHQVTQMGQEVILRCVPISNHLYFYWYRQILGQKVEFLVSFYNNEISEKSEIFDDQFSVERPDGSNFTLKIRSTKLEDSAMYFCASTTNPRGAINTIYFGEGSWLTVV.

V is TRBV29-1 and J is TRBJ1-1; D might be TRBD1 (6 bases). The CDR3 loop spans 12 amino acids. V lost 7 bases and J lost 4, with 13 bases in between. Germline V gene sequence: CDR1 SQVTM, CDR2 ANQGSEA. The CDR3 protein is CSAERGATEAFF. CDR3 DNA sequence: TGCAGCGCTGAGCGGGGGGCCACTGAAGCTTTCTTT.

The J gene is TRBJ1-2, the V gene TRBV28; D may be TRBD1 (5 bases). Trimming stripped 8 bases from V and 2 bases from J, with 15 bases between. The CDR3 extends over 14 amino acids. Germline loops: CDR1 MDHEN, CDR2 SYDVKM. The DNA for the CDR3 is TGTGCCAGCCAAGACGGGGGTTCCAACTATGGCTACACCTTC. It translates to CASQDGGSNYGYTF.

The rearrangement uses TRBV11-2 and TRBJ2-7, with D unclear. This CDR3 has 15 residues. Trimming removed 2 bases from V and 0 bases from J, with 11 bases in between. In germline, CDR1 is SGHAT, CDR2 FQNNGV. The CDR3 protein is CASSLIGDPSYEQYF. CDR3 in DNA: TGTGCCAGCAGCTTAATAGGTGATCCCTCCTACGAGCAGTACTTC.

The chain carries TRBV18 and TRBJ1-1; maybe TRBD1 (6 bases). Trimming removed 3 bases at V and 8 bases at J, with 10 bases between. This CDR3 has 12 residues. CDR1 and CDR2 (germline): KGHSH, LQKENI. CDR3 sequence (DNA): TGTGCCAGCTCACCCGACAGGTCAGAAGCTTTCTTT. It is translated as CASSPDRSEAFF. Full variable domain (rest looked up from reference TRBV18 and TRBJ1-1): NAGVMQNPRHLVRRRGQEARLRCSPMKGHSHVYWYRQLPEEGLKFMVYLQKENIIDESGMPKERFSAEFPKEGPSILRIQQVVRGDSAAYFCASSPDRSEAFFGQGTRLTVV.

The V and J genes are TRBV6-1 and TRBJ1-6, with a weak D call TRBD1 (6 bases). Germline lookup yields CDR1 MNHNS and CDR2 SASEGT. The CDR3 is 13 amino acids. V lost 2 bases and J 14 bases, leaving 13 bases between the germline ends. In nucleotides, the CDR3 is TGTGCCAGCAGTGAACAGGGGATTGTGGCCCTCCACTTT. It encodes CASSEQGIVALHF.

The CDR3, as DNA: TGCAGCGTTGAAGCCCCCCGTCGACTGGGGAGCACTGAAGCTTTCTTT. Its protein product is CSVEAPRRLGSTEAFF. The rearrangement links TRBV29-1 to TRBJ1-1; D gene unclear. This CDR3 has 16 amino acids. The V and J ends lost 1 base and 4 bases respectively, with 19 bases between them. Germline assignment: CDR1 SQVTM and CDR2 ANQGSEA.

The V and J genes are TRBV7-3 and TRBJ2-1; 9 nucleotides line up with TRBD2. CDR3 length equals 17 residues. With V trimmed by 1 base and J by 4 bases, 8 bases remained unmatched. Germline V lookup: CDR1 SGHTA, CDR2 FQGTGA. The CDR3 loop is CASSLIFLAGMYNEQFF. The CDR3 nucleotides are TGTGCCAGCAGCTTAATTTTTCTAGCGGGGATGTACAATGAGCAGTTCTTC.

CDR3: CASSPLDGPNQPQHF. The CDR3, as DNA: TGTGCCAGCAGTCCATTGGACGGCCCCAATCAGCCCCAGCATTTT. This sequence joins TRBV2 and TRBJ1-5; D remains unclear. The CDR3 consists of 15 residues. Per germline, CDR1 SNHLY and CDR2 FYNNEI. V lost 5 bases, J lost 3 bases, and 14 bases lay in between.

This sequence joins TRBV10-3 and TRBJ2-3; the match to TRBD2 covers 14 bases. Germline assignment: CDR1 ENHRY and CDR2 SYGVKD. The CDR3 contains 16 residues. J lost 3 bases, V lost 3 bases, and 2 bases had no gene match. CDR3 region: CAISDGLAGGTDTQYF. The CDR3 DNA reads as TGTGCCATCAGTGACGGACTAGCGGGGGGTACAGATACGCAGTATTTT.

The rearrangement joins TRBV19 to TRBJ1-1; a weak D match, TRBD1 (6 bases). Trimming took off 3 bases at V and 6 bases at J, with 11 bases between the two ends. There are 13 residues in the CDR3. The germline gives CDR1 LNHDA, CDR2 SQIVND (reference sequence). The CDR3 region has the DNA TGTGCCAGTAGTATCCGGGGGCTGGCTGAAGCTTTCTTT. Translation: CASSIRGLAEAFF.

The CDR3 DNA reads as TGTGCCAGCAGTTACGAAACAGATACGCAGTATTTT. Residues: CASSYETDTQYF. The rearrangement uses TRBV6-2 or TRBV6-3 and TRBJ2-3; D call uncertain. Looked up from germline, CDR1 is MNHEY and CDR2 is SVGEGT. The CDR3 extends over 12 amino acids. Trimming took 2 bases from V and 3 from J, leaving 3 bases between them.

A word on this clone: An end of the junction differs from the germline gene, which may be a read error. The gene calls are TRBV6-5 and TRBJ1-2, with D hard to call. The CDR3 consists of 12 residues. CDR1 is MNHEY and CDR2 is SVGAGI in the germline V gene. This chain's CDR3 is CASSDSHRSYTF. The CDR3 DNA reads TGTGCCAGCAGTGACTCCCATAGGAGCTACACCTTC.